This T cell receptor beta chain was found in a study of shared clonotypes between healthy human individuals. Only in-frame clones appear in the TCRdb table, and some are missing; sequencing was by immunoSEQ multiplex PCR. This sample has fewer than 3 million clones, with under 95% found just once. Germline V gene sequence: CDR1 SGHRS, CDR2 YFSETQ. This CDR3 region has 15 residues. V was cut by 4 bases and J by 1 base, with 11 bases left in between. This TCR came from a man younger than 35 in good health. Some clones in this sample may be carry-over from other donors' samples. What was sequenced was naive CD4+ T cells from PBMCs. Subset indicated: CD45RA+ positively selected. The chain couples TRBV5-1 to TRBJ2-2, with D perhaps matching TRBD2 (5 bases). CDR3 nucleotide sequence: TGCGCCAGCAGCCACCGGACTGTGAACACCGGGGAGCTGTTTTTT. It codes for CASSHRTVNTGELFF.